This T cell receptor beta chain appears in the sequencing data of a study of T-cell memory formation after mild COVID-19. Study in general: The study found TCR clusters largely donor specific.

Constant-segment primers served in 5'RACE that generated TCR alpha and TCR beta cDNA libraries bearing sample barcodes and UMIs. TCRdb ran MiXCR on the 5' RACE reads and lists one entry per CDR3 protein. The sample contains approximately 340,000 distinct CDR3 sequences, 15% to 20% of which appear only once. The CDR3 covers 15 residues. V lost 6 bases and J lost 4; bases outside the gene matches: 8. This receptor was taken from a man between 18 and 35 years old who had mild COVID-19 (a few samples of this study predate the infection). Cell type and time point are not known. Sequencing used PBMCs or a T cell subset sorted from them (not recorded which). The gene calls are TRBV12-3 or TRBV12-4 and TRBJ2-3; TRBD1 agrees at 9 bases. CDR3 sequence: CASSRQGVTSDTQYF. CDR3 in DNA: TGTGCCAGCAGCCGACAGGGGGTGACTTCAGATACGCAGTATTTT.